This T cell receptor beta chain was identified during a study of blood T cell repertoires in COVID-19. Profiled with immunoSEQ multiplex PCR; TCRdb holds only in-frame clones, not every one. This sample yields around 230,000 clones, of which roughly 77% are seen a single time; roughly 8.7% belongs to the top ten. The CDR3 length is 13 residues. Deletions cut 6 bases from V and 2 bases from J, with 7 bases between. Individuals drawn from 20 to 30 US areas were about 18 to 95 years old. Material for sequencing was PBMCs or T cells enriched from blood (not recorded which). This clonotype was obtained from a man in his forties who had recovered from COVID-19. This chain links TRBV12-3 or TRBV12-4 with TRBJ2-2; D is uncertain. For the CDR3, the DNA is TGTGCCAGCAGGATAGTTAACACCGGGGAGCTGTTTTTT. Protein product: CASRIVNTGELFF.